These T cell receptor beta chains were read from a single sample in a study of T cells in Graves' hyperthyroidism and ophthalmopathy. MiXCR, applied by TCRdb to the multiplex PCR reads, yields one record per CDR3 protein. This table holds about 760,000 distinct CDR3 sequences, just over 35% found once. The sequenced sample was blood. The receptors originated from a middle-aged woman with Graves' hyperthyroidism. Both conserved end residues are trimmed from each CDR3.

>TRBV2
ASSWAAGQYNSPLH
>TRBV4-1
ASSTRDSLLPGANVLT
>TRBV4-3
ASSQGKFQPQH
>TRBV14
ASSQDLRELF
>TRBV5-4
ASSQVILAEGNSPLH
>TRBV10-3
AISEQGYRNQPQH
>TRBV7-2
ASRVGTAPNEKLF
>TRBV30
AWARGTGYGYT
>TRBV7-9
AITLVPGQGGGYT
>TRBV6-6
ASRRPLHEQY
>TRBV10-3
ASSSTSGTLNTGELF
>TRBV29-1
SHEGSYYGYT
>TRBV12-3/TRBV12-4
ASSSLGVRSGNTIY
>TRBV6-2/TRBV6-3
ASTEWDLETQY
>TRBV2
ASNGVGSRQY
>TRBV19
ASRDDPTKETQY
>TRBV4-1
ASSQEARGGETQY
>TRBV7-2
ASGFLPGGDGETQY
>TRBV20-1
SARVASGGASQTQY
>TRBV10-3
AISEKVDRGSDTIY
>TRBV7-2
AGSTPGGRDTQY
>TRBV2
ASSQERRNSFNSPLH
>TRBV12-3/TRBV12-4
ASTEGSGGSGTNVLT
>TRBV20-1
SASDRANVLT
>TRBV5-1
ASSFPGVDEKLF
>TRBV7-2
ASSQPTRSPIYGYT
>TRBV29-1
SDWQEVGAF
>TRBV7-8
ASSLGLAGEGPYEQY
>TRBV5-1
ASGIGTNTGELF
>TRBV6-1
ASSSYKAHLNTEAF
>TRBV12-3/TRBV12-4
ASSTRAGGFPGELF
>TRBV6-5
ATNTGRSGRQY
>TRBV25-1
ATTDRVNEKLF
>TRBV7-2
ASSPRGQGVSPLH
>TRBV7-9
ASSLSSQGYEQY
>TRBV20-1
SAPAQGAGTGELF
>TRBV6-2/TRBV6-3
ASSYSWEGAEQY
>TRBV5-1
ASSLAWGNFAEAF
>TRBV5-1
ASSVSSGYTGELF
>TRBV15
ATSPGPVGAF
>TRBV13
ASSFGEIVYEQY
>TRBV7-8
ASSLQLVRDEQY
>TRBV20-1
SATEDGGSGANVLT
>TRBV28
ASGRGGMNTEAF
>TRBV7-2
ASSQEAAYT
>TRBV19
ASSIDLLGQSWISNQPQH
>TRBV14
ASSQVRARGNGYT
>TRBV20-1
SAPWVGDEQY
>TRBV20-1
SAPSRERGELF
>TRBV7-2
ASSSRLADVGTQY
>TRBV9
ASSREAGALVTQY
>TRBV19
AWDRAAGNTIY
>TRBV7-2
ASSLMYGTYEQY
>TRBV20-1
SAREARGYYEQY
>TRBV5-4
ASSLDSRGYT
>TRBV10-3
ATALGQETQY
>TRBV19
ASKPANYGYT
>TRBV10-3
AIRPGLSTDTQY
>TRBV9
ASSVAESDYGYT
>TRBV6-5
ASSLSVRGTGYGYT